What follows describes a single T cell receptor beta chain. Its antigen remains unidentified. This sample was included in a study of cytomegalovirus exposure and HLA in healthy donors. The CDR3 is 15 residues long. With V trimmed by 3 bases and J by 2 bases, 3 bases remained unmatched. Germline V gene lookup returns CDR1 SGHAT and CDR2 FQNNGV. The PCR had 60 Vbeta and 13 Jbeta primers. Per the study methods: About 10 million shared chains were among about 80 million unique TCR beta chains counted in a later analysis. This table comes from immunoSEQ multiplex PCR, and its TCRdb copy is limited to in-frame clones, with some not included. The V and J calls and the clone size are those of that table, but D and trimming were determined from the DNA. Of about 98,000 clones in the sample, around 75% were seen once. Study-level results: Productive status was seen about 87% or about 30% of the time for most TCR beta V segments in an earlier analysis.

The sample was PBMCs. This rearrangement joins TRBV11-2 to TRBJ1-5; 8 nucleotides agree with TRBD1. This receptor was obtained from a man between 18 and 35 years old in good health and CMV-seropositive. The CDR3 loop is CASSLDRVGNQPQHF. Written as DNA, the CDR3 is TGTGCCAGCAGCTTGGACAGGGTGGGCAATCAGCCCCAGCATTTT.